The present T cell receptor beta chain was sequenced within a study of cytomegalovirus exposure and HLA in healthy donors. A multiplex PCR was run with 60 Vbeta primers and 13 Jbeta primers. Only in-frame clones appear in the TCRdb table, and some are missing; sequencing was by immunoSEQ multiplex PCR. Among 90,000 or so clones listed, over 75% were seen once. Germline V gives CDR1 SQVTM, CDR2 ANQGSEA. This CDR3 is 11 amino acids long. The V end lost 3 bases, the J end lost 8 bases, and 10 bases lay between the germline ends. Sequencing used PBMCs. The chain employs TRBV29-1 and TRBJ1-1; possibly TRBD1 for D (5 bases). The source of this sequence is a man over 45 in good health and CMV-seronegative. The CDR3 is CSVDRDSEAFF. The CDR3 nucleotides are TGCAGCGTTGATAGGGACTCCGAAGCTTTCTTT. Full variable domain (missing parts from reference TRBV29-1 and TRBJ1-1): SAVISQKPSRDICQRGTSLTIQCQVDSQVTMMFWYRQQPGQSLTLIATANQGSEATYESGFVIDKFPISRPNLTFSTLTVSNMSPEDSSIYLCSVDRDSEAFFGQGTRLTVV.